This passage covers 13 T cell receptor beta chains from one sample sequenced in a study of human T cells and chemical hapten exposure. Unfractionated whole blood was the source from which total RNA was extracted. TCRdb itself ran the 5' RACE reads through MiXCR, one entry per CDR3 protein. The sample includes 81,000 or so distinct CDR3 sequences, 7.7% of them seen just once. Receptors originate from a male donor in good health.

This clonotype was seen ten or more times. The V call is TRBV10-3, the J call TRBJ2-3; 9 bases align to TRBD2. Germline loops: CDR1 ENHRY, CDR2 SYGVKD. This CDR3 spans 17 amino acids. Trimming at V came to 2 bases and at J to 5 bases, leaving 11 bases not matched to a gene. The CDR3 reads CAISEKISGSGIDTQYF. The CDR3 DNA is TGTGCCATCAGTGAGAAGATTAGCGGGAGTGGTATAGATACGCAGTATTTT.

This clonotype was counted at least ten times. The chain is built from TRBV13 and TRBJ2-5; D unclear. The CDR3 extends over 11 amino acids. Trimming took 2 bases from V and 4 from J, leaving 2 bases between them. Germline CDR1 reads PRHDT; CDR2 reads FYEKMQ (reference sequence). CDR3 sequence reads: CASSLTETQYF. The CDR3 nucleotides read TGTGCCAGCAGCTTAACAGAGACCCAGTACTTC.

CDR3 region: CASSPLFGGVSNQPQHF. CDR3 nucleotides: TGTGCCAGCTCACCACTTTTTGGGGGAGTTAGCAATCAGCCCCAGCATTTT. This chain uses TRBV18 with TRBJ1-5; D may be TRBD1 (5 bases). V lost 1 base, J lost 0 bases, and 13 bases lay in between. The CDR3 is 17 amino acids. Germline V gives CDR1 KGHSH, CDR2 LQKENI.

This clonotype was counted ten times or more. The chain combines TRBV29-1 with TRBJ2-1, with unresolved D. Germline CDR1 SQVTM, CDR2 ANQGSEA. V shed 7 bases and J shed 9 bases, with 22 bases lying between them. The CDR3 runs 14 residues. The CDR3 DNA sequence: TGCAGCGGGTCTAACGGGCTGGGAAGGTCTGAGCAGTTCTTC. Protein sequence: CSGSNGLGRSEQFF.

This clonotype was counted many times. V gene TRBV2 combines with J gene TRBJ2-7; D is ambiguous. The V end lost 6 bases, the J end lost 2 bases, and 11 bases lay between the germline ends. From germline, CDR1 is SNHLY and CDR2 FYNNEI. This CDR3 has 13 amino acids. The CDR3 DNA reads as TGTGCCAGCAGACCGACGGATGCCTACGAGCAGTACTTC. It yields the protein CASRPTDAYEQYF.

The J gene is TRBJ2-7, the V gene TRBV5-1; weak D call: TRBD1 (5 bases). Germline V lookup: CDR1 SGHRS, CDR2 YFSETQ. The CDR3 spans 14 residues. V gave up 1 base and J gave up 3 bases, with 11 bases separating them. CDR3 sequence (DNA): TGCGCCAGCAGCTTGTGGGGCGGTGACTACGAGCAGTACTTC. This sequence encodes CASSLWGGDYEQYF.

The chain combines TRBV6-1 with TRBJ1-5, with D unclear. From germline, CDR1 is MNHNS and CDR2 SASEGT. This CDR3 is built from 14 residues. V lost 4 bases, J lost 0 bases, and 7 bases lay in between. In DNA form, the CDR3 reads TGTGCCAGCAGTGCACATGGTAGCAATCAGCCCCAGCATTTT. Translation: CASSAHGSNQPQHF.

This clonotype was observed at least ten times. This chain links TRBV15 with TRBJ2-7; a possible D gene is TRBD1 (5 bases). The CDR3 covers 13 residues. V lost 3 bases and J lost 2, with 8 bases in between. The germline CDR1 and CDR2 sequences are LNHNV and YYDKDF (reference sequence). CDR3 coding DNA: TGTGCCACCAGCAGCCGACAGACCTACGAGCAGTACTTC. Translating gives CATSSRQTYEQYF.

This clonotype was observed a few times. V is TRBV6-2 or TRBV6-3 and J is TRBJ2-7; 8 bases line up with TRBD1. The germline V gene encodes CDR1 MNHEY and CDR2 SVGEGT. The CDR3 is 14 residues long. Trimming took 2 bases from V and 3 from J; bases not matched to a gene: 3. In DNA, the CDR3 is TGTGCCAGCAGTTACGACAGGGGAAGCTACGAGCAGTACTTC. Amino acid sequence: CASSYDRGSYEQYF.

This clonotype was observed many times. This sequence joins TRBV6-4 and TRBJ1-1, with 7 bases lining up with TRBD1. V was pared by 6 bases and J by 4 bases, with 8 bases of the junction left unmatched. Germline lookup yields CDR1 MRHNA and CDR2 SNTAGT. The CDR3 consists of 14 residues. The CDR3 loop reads CASRITGQSTEAFF. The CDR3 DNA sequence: TGTGCCAGCAGGATTACGGGACAGAGCACTGAAGCTTTCTTT.

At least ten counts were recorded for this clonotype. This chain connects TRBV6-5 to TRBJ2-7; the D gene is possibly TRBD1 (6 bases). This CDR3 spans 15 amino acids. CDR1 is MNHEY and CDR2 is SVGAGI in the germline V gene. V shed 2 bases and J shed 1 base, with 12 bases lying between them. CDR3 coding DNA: TGTGCCAGCAGTTACGGGTCGGGACATTCCTACGAGCAGTACTTC. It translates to CASSYGSGHSYEQYF.

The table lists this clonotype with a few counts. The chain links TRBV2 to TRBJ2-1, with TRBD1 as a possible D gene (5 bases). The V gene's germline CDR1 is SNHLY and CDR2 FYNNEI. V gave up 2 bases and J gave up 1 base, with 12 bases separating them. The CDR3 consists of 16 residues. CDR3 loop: CASSELSGKSYNEQFF. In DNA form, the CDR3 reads TGTGCCAGCAGTGAACTGTCAGGGAAATCCTACAATGAGCAGTTCTTC.

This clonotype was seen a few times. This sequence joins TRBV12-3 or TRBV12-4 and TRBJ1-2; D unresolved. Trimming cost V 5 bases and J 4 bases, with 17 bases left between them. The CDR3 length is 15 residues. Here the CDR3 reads CASSEGLLGLYGYTF. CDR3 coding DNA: TGTGCCAGCAGTGAGGGCCTCCTTGGTCTCTATGGCTACACCTTC.